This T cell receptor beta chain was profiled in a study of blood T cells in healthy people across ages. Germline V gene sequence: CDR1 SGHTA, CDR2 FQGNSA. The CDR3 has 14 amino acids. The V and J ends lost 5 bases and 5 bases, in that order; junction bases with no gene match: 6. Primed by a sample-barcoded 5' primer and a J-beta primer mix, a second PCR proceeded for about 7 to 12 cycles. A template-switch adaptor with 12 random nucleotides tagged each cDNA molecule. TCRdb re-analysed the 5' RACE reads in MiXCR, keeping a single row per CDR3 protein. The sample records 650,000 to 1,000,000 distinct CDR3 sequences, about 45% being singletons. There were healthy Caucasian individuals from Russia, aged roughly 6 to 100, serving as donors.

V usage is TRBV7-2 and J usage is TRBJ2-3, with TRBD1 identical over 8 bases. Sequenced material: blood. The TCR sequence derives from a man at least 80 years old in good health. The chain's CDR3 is CASSAQGVIDTQYF. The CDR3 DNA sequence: TGTGCCAGCAGCGCACAGGGGGTAATAGATACGCAGTATTTT.